This T cell receptor (beta chain) was documented in a study of OX40 agonist ivuxolimab in advanced cancers. TCRdb's copy holds only in-frame clones and misses some; the assay was immunoSEQ multiplex PCR. The top ten hold 4.5% to 6% of the sample, which has tens of thousands of clones, approximately 81% seen once. This clone was counted a few times. What it recognizes is unknown. Notes on the study in general: Normalized T-cell clonal expansion was also low in some nonresponders. Expanded peripheral T cell antigen specificity was not determined. Clonal expansion was seen in CD4+ and CD8+ blood T cells by week 6 at 0.1 to 3.0 mg/kg.

The V end was cut by 10 bases, the J end by 6 bases, with 13 bases between. This CDR3 has 12 residues. Germline V gene lookup returns CDR1 WNHNN and CDR2 SYGVQD (reference sequence). The TCR was taken from an adult with an advanced solid tumor such as melanoma, head and neck, liver or kidney cancer. The chain combines TRBV10-1 with TRBJ2-1, with D uncertain. This specimen was CD4+ or CD8+ T cells sorted from blood, taken in a trial of the OX40 agonist ivuxolimab. CDR3 protein: CATSLGFNEQFF. The DNA of the CDR3 is TGCGCCACCAGCCTGGGGTTCAATGAGCAGTTCTTC.